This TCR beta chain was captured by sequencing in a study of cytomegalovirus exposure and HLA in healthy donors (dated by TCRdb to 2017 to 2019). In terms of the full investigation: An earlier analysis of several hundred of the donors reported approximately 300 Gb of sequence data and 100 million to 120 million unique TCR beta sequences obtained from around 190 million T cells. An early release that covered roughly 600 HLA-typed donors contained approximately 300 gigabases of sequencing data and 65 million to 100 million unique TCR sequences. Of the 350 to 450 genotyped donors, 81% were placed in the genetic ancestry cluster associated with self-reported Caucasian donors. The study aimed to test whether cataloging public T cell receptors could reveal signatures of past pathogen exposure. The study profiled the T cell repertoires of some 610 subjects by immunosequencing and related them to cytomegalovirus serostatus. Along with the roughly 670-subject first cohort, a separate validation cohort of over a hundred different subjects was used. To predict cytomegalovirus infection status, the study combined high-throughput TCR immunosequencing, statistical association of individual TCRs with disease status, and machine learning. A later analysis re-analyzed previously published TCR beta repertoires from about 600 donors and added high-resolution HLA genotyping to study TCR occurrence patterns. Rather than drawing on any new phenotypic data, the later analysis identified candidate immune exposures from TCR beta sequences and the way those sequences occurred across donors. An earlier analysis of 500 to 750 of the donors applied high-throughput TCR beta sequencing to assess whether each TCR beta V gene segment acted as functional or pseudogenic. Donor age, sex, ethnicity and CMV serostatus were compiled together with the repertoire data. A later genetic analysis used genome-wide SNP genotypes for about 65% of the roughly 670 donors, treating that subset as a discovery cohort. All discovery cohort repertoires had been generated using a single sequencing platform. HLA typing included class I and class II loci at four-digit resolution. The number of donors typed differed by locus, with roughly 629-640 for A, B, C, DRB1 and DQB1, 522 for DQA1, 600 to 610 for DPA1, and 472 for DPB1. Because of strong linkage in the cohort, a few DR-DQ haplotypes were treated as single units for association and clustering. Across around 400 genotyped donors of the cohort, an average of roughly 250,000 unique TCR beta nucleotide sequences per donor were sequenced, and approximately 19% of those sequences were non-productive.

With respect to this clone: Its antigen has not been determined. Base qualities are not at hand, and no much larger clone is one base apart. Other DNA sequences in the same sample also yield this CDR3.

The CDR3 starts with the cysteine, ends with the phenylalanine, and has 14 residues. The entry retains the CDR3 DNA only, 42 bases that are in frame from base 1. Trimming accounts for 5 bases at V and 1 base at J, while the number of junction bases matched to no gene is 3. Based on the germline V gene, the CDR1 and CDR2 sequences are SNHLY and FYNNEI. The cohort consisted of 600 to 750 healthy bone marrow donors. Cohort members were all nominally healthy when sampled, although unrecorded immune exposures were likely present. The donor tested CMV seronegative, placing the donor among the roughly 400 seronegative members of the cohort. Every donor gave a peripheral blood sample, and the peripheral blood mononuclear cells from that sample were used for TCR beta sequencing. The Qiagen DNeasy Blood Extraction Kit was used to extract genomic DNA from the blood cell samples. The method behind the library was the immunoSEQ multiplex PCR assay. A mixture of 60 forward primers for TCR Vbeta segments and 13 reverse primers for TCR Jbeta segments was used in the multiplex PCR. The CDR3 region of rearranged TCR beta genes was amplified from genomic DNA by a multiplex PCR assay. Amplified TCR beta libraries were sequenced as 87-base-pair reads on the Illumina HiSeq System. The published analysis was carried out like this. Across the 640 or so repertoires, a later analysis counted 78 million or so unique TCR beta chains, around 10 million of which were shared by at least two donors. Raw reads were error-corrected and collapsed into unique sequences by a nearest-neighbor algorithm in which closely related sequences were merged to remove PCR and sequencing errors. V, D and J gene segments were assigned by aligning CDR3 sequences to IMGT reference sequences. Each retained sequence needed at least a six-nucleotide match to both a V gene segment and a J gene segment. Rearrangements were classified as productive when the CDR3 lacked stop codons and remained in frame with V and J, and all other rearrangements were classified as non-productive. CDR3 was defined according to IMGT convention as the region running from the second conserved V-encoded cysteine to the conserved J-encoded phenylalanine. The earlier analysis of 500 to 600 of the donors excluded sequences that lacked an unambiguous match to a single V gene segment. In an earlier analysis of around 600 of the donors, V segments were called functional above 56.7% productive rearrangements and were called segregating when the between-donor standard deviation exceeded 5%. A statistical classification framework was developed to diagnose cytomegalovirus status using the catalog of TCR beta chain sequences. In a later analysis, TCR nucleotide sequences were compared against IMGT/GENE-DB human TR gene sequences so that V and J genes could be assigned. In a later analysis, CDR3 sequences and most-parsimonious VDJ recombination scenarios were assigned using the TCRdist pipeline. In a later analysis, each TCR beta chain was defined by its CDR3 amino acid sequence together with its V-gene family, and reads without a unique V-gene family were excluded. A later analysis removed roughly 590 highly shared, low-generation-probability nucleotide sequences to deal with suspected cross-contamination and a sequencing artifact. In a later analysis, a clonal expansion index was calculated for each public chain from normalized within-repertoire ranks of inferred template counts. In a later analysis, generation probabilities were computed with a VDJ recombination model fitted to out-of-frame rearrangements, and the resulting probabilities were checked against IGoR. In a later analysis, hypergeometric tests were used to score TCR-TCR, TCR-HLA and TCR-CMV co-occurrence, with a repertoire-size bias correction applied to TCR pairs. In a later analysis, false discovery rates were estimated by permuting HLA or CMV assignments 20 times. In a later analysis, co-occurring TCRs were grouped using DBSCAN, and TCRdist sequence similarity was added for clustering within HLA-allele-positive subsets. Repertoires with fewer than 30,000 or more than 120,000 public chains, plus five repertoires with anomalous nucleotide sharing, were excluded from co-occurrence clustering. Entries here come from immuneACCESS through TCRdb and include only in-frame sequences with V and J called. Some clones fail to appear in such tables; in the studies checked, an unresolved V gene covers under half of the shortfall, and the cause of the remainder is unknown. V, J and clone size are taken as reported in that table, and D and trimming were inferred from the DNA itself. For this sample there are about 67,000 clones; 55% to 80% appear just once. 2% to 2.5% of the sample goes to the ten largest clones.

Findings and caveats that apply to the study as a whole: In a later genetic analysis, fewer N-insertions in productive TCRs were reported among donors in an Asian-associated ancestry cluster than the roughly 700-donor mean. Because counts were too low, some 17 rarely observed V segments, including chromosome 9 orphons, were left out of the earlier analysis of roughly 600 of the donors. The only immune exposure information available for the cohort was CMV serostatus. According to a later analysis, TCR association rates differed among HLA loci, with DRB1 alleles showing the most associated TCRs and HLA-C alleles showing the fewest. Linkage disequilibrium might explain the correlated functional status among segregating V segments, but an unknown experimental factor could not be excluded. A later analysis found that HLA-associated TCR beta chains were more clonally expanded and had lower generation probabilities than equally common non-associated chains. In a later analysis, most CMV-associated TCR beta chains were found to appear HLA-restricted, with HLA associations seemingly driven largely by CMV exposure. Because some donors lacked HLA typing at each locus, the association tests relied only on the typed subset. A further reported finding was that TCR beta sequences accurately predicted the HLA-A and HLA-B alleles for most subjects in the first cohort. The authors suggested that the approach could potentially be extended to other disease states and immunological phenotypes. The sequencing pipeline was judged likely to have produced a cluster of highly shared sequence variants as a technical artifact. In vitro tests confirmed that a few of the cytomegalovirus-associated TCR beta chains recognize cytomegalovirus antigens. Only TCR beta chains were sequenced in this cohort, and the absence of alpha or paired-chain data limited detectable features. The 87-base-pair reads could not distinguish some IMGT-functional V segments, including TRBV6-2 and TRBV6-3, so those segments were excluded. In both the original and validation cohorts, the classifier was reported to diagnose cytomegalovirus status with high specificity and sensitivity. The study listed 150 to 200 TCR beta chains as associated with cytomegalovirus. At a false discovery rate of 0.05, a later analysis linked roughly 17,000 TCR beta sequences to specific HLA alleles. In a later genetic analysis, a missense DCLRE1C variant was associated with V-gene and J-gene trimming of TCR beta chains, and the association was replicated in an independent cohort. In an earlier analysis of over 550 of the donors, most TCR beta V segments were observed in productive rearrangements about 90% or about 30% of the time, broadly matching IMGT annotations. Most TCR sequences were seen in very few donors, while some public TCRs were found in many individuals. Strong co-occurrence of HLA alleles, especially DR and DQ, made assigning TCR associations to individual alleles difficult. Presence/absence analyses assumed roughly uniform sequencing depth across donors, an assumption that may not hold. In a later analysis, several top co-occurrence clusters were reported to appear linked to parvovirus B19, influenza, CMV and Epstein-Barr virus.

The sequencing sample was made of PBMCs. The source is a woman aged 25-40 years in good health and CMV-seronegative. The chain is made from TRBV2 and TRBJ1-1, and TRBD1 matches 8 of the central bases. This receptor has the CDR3 CASSRQGANTEAFF. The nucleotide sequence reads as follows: TGTGCCAGCAGTCGTCAGGGGGCGAACACTGAAGCTTTCTTT.